The rows below give T cell receptor beta chains drawn from one sample of a study of T cells in Graves' hyperthyroidism and ophthalmopathy. TCRdb redid the calling of the multiplex PCR reads with MiXCR, one entry per CDR3 protein. The sample has approximately 430,000 distinct CDR3 sequences; around 15% are singletons. Sequencing was carried out using blood. These receptors were collected from a man younger than 30 with Graves' ophthalmopathy. CDR3s leave out the opening cysteine and the closing phenylalanine or tryptophan.

V	J	CDR3
TRBV7-2	TRBJ2-1	ASSLALGGEQF
TRBV7-9	TRBJ2-1	ASSSVNSRDFLKYYNEQF
TRBV20-1	TRBJ2-3	SAPHPAGITDTQY
TRBV30	TRBJ2-3	AWSESNTDTQY
TRBV9	TRBJ2-4	ASSVGGLAYDIQY
TRBV27	TRBJ2-7	ASTTPGGDEQY
TRBV10-3	TRBJ1-1	AVTRQGGTEAF
TRBV2	TRBJ1-4	ASSDPGTVNEKLF
TRBV6-6	TRBJ2-5	ASSYGSAGGETQY
TRBV24-1	TRBJ2-3	ATSGGRSSTDTQY
TRBV4-2	TRBJ2-3	ASSQDPMYDTQY
TRBV11-2	TRBJ1-2	ASSLGQGALGYT
TRBV9	TRBJ1-1	ASSVGGALTEAF
TRBV6-1	TRBJ2-7	ASSAQGTGAYYEQY
TRBV4-1	TRBJ2-1	ASSQDPGLAVNEQF
TRBV12-3/TRBV12-4	TRBJ2-7	ASSWDRQEQY
TRBV12-3/TRBV12-4	TRBJ2-7	ASRKGLAGSYEQY
TRBV3-1	TRBJ1-5	ASSLLNQPQH
TRBV12-3/TRBV12-4	TRBJ1-1	ASISAEGLGTEAC
TRBV7-9	TRBJ2-3	ASSLGSGLAGGPDTQY
TRBV7-9	TRBJ2-1	ASSLLRGQLGEQF
TRBV6-1	TRBJ1-5	ASSDSGSIQPQH
TRBV29-1	TRBJ2-7	SVEEEY
TRBV7-9	TRBJ2-3	ASSARGEADTQY
TRBV13	TRBJ1-2	ASSLAGSRDRNYGYT
TRBV10-3	TRBJ2-7	AISESSSVAYEQY
TRBV12-5	TRBJ2-7	ASGFRVGEQY
TRBV19	TRBJ1-1	ASSISSVSTEAF
TRBV7-8	TRBJ2-2	ASSWRRQEGREGPGELF
TRBV20-1	TRBJ2-7	SASAGLGIEQY
TRBV11-2	TRBJ2-1	ASSLVDNEQF
TRBV24-1	TRBJ2-7	ATSDRRASGREQY
TRBV7-6	TRBJ2-1	ASSKTGDEQF
TRBV5-1	TRBJ2-7	ASSGGQLQGKY
TRBV5-1	TRBJ2-3	ASRGTSGGLDTQY
TRBV6-1	TRBJ2-3	ASTERSTDTQY
TRBV6-5	TRBJ2-7	ASSYANYEQY
TRBV7-7	TRBJ2-7	ASSLSPALAGGSYEQY
TRBV7-9	TRBJ2-3	ASSLGPGRDTQY
TRBV20-1	TRBJ2-3	SAGTNQRDTQY
TRBV12-3/TRBV12-4	TRBJ2-5	ASSLDSRWETQY
TRBV12-3/TRBV12-4	TRBJ1-3	ASSESDTIY
TRBV2	TRBJ2-7	ASLGQSSSYEQY
TRBV27	TRBJ1-5	ASRPRSGPTATQPQH
TRBV12-3/TRBV12-4	TRBJ2-1	ASTFRPRMGNEQF
TRBV7-2	TRBJ2-3	AGSPGTGPSRLAGQRVDTQY
TRBV19	TRBJ2-1	ASSLGLAGGEQF
TRBV9	TRBJ1-2	ASSVEGGAGMGYGYT
TRBV20-1	TRBJ2-7	SAKEGGPDYEQY